This TCR beta chain was captured by sequencing in a study of CD8+CD57+ T cells in acquired aplastic anemia. This clonotype was detected a few times. Patients who underwent sequencing had shown CD8+CD57+ cell expansion by flow cytometry. The CDR3 loop spans 14 amino acids. Between the trimmed V and J ends, which lost 0 bases and 1 base, there was a span of 3 bases. Germline CDR1 is SGHVS and CDR2 is FNYEAQ. Genomic DNA acted as the template from which TCR beta VDJ combination and CDR3 sequence profiling were carried out. TCRdb reanalysed the reads using MiXCR and keeps one entry per CDR3 protein. Of about 98,000 distinct CDR3 sequences listed, 55% to 80% were seen once; the top ten hold over 55%.

The chain employs TRBV7-6 and TRBJ2-2; D not certain. Sequences were obtained from sorted CD4+, CD8+, or CD8+CD57+ T cells (not recorded which) from PBMCs. The TCR comes from a human donor with aplastic anemia. DNA of the CDR3: TGTGCCAGCAGCTTAGCGGAGAACACCGGGGAGCTGTTTTTT. This codes for CASSLAENTGELFF.